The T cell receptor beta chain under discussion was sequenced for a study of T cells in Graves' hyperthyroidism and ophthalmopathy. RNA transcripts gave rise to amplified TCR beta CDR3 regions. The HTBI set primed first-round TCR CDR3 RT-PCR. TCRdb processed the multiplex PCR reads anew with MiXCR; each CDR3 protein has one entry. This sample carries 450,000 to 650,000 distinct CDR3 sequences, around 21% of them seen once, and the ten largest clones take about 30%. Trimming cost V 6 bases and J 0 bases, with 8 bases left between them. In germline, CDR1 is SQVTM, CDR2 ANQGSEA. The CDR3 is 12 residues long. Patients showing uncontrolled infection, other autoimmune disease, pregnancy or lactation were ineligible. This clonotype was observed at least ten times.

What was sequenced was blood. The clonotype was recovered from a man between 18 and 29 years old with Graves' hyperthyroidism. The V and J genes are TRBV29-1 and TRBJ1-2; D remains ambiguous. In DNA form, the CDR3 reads TGCAGCGTGTTACACACTAACTATGGCTACACCTTC. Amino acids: CSVLHTNYGYTF.